The sequence of this TCR beta chain was determined in a study of identical twins. Overall study results and limits: The degree of excess twin sharing was weaker in beta out-of-frame sequences. Monozygotic twins shared more out-of-frame TCR alpha than recombination models predicted. Clonotypes of the beta chain that were abundant in cord blood carried fewer insertions (memory repertoires showed none).

The sample holds a few counts of this clonotype. Its matching antigen is unknown. Each cDNA held unique molecular identifiers, and template switching gave it a universal primer site. TCRdb re-called the 5' RACE reads through MiXCR, storing one row per CDR3 protein. The repertoire holds 570,000 or so distinct CDR3 sequences, with 9.6% as singletons. The CDR3 consists of 13 residues. The germline V gene encodes CDR1 LNHDA and CDR2 SQIVND (reference sequence). J gave up 10 bases and V 8 bases, and 9 bases lay outside the gene matches. The same data also went into a second study, on yellow fever vaccine responses in identical twins.

The sample comprised PBMCs. The TCR comes from a woman between 18 and 29 years old in good health. V gene TRBV19 combines with J gene TRBJ2-1, with 9 bases identical to TRBD1. Here the CDR3 reads CASLGQGLQEQFF. CDR3 nucleotides: TGTGCCAGTTTGGGACAGGGCTTACAGGAGCAGTTCTTC.